Given below is one TCR beta chain in context. Its matching antigen is unknown. This specimen comes from a study of human T cells and chemical hapten exposure. The CDR3 covers 12 residues. Germline-derived CDR1 and CDR2 are SNHLY and FYNNEI. V lost 6 bases to trimming and J lost 5 bases, with 10 bases between them. Findings and caveats of the study: The number of TCRs over 1 in 1000 frequency stayed unchanged after DPC.

Time point reported: patch test 2, 6 weeks after DPC sensitization. The treatment is: therapeutic diphenylcyclopropenone sensitization with weekly scalp DPC. People who gave samples had alopecia, were 18 to 70 years old, and were suitable for DPC. Unique molecular identifiers were attached to individual cDNA molecules within the library. Via MiXCR, TCRdb re-called the RACE reads, giving one row per CDR3 protein. Of approximately 75,000 distinct CDR3 sequences in the sample, around 8.8% are singletons; the top ten hold nearly 3.5%. The sample in question was whole blood, obtained in connection with sensitization to the hapten diphenylcyclopropenone (DPC). This rearrangement joins TRBV2 to TRBJ1-2; a possible D gene is TRBD1 (6 bases). This receptor was taken from a woman in her fifties or sixties with alopecia areata. Some clones in this sample may be carry-over from other donors' samples. CDR3 DNA sequence: TGTGCCAGCAGCGCTACAGGGTATGGCTACACCTTC. Protein sequence: CASSATGYGYTF.